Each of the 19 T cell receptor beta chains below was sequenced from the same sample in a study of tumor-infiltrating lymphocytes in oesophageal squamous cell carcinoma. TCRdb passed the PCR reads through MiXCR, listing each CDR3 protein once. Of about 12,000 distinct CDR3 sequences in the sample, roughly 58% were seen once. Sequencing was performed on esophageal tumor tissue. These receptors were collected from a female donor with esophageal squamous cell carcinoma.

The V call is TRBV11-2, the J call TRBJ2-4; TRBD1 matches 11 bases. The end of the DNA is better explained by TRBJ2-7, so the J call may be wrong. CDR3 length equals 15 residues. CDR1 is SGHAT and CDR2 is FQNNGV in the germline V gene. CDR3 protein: CASSPRGTGGYEQYF. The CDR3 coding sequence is TGTGCCAGCAGCCCCCGGGGGACAGGGGGTTACGAGCAGTACTTC.

CDR3 nucleotide sequence: TGTGCCAGCAGCTTAACTAGCGACACCACAGATACGCAGTATTTT. Translating gives CASSLTSDTTDTQYF. The chain couples TRBV7-3 to TRBJ2-5; D is possibly TRBD2 (5 bases). Gene TRBJ2-3 matches the end of the DNA better, so the J call may be wrong. Germline values: CDR1 SGHTA, CDR2 FQGTGA. This CDR3 contains 15 residues.

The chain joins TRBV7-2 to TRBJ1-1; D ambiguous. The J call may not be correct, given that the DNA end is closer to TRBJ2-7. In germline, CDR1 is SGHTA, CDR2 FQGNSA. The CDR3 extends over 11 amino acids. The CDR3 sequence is CASSPSYEQYF. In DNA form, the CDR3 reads TGTGCCAGCAGCCCCTCCTACGAGCAGTACTTC.

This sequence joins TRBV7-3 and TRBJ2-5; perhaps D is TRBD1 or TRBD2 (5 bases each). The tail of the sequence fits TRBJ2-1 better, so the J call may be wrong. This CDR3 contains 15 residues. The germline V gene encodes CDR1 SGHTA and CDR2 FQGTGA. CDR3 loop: CASSPREKGYNEQFF. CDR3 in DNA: TGTGCCAGCAGCCCCAGGGAGAAGGGTTACAATGAGCAGTTCTTC.

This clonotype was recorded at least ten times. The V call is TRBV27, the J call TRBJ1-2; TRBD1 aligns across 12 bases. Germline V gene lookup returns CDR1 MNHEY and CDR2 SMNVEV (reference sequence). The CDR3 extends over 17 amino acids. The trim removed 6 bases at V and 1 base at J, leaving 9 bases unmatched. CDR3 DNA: TGTGCCAGCAGCCCGAGGGACAGGGGGCGGGTTAACTATGGCTACACCTTC. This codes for CASSPRDRGRVNYGYTF.

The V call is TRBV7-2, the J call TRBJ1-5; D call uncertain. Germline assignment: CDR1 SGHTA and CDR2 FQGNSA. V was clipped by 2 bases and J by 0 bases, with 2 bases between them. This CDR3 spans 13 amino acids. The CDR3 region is CASSLFSNQPQHF. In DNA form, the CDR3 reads TGTGCCAGCAGCTTATTTAGCAATCAGCCCCAGCATTTT.

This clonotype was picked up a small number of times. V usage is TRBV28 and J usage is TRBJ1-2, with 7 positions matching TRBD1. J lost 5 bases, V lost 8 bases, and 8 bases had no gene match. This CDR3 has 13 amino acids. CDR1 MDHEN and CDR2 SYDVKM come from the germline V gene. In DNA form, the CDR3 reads TGTGCCAGCGGAGGGACAGCTCCATATGGCTACACCTTC. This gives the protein CASGGTAPYGYTF.

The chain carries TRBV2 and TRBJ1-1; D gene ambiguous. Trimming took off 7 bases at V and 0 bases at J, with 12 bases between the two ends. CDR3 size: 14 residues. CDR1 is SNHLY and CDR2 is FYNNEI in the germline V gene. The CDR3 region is CASILRRVNTEAFF. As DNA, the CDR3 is TGTGCCAGCATCCTTCGGAGGGTGAACACTGAAGCTTTCTTT.

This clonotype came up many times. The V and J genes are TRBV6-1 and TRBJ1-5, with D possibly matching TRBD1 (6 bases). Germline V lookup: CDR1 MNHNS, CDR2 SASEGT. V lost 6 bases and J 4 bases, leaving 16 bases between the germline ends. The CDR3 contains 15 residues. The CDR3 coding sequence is TGTGCCAGCAGCCATTCCCAGGGGAGGAATCAGCCCCAGCATTTT. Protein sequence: CASSHSQGRNQPQHF.

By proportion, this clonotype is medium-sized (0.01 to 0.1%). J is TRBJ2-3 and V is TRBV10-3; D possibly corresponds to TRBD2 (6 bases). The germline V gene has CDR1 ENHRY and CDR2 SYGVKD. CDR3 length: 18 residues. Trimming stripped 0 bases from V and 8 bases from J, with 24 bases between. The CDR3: CAISESTGQGPMGGTQYF. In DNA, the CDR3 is TGTGCCATCAGTGAGTCGACTGGACAAGGCCCCATGGGAGGTACGCAGTATTTT.

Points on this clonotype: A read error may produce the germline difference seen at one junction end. The CDR3 is CASSLDRNPLHF. The CDR3, as DNA: TGTGCCAGCAGCCTGGACAGAAATCCCCTCCACTTC. V usage is TRBV7-4 and J usage is TRBJ2-5, with D possibly TRBD1 on 6 matching bases. From germline, CDR1 is SGHVT and CDR2 SQSDAQ. This CDR3 has 12 amino acids.

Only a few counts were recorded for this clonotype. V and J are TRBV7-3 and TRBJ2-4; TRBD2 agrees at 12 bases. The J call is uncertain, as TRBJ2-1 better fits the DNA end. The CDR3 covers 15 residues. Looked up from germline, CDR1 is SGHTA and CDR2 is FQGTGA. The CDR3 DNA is TGTGCCAGCAGCCTAGCGGGAGGGGCCCACAATGAGCAGTTCTTC. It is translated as CASSLAGGAHNEQFF.

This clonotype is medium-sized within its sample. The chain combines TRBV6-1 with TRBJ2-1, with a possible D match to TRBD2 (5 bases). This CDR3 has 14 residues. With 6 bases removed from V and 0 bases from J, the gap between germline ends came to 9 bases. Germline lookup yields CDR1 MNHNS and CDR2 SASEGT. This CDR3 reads CASRVEGSYNEQFF. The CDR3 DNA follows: TGTGCCAGCAGGGTAGAGGGCTCCTACAATGAGCAGTTCTTC.

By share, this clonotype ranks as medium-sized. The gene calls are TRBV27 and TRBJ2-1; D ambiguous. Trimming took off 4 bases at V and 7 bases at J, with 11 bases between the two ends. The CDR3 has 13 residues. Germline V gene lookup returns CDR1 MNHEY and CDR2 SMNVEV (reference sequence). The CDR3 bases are TGTGCCAGCAGTTCCGCAGGTTCAAATGAGCAGTTCTTC. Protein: CASSSAGSNEQFF.

The CDR3 reads CASSSAAMGDEQFF. Here the CDR3 DNA reads TGTGCCAGCAGCTCTGCTGCCATGGGTGATGAGCAGTTCTTC. The chain links TRBV7-4 to TRBJ2-5; no clear D gene. The DNA end is a closer match to TRBJ2-1, so the J assignment may be wrong. This CDR3 region has 14 residues. In germline, CDR1 is SGHVT, CDR2 SQSDAQ.

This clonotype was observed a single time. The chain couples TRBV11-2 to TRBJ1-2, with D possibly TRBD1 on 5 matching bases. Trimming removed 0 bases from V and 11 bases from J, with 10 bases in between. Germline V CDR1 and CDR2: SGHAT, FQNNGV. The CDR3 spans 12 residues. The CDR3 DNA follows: TGTGCCAGCAGCTTAGAGGGAGGGGATTACACCTTC. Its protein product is CASSLEGGDYTF.

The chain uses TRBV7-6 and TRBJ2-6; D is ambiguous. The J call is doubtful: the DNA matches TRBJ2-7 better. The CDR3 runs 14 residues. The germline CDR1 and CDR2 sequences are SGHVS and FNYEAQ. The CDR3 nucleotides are TGTGCCAGCAGCTTAGCAGGCACCGGCTACGAGCAGTACTTC. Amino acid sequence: CASSLAGTGYEQYF.

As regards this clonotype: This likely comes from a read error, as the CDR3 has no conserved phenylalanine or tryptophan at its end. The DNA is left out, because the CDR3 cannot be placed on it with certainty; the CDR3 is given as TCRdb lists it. CDR3 loop: CASSLGPRAYEQYFGN. The chain combines TRBV7-2 with TRBJ2-7; the table gives TRBD2 as D, unverified against the DNA. The CDR3 spans 16 amino acids, including both terminal residues. The germline V gene encodes CDR1 SGHTA and CDR2 FQGNSA.

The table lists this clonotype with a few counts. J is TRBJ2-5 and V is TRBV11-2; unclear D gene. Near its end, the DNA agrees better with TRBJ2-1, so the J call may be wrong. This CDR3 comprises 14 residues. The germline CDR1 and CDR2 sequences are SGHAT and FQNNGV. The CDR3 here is CASSLGSSDNEQFF. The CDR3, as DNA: TGTGCCAGCAGCTTAGGTAGCAGCGACAATGAGCAGTTCTTC.